The entry that follows covers one T cell receptor (beta chain) sequence. This record belongs to a study of blood T cell repertoires in COVID-19. Study summary: T cells, B-cell-depleted T cells, or PBMCs supplied cDNA or gDNA.

Produced via immunoSEQ multiplex PCR; TCRdb's table is partial and in-frame only. There are 250,000 to 300,000 clones in the sample; 85% to 90% occur only once, and under 3% lies in the top ten. Cohort assignment relied on participant-reported clinical history. Exposed enrollees had met someone with a PCR-confirmed or clinician-diagnosed COVID-19 case at some point within the 2 weeks before study entry. V lost 2 bases and J lost 4, with 17 bases in between. The CDR3 extends over 16 amino acids. This TCR was recovered from a woman aged 45-65 years who had been exposed to COVID-19. Source material: PBMCs or T cells enriched from blood (not recorded which). V usage is TRBV6-7 and J usage is TRBJ1-2; D is possibly TRBD1 (5 bases). TRBV6-7 is filed as an ORF, its function uncertain. The chain's CDR3 is CASSYPSSGRAYGYTF. CDR3 bases: TGTGCCAGCAGTTACCCCAGTTCAGGCAGGGCCTATGGCTACACCTTC.